The subject of this entry is one T cell receptor beta chain. Its antigen is not identified. Other DNA sequences of this sample code for an identical CDR3. Assay: immunoSEQ multiplex PCR; the TCRdb copy retains only in-frame clones and omits some. The sample yields a few hundred thousand clones, roughly 87% seen once. Stated treatment: 15 to 20 received Ad26.COV2.S at low or high dose, single or two shots; about 5 received placebo; per-sample allocation not given. All samples were drawn on day 63, counting from the first vaccine or placebo injection. Boston provided a donor who was an adult aged 18-55 years. Vaccination used an Ad26 vector expressing Wuhan-strain SARS-CoV-2 spike. These data come from a study of Ad26.COV2.S vaccination and SARS-CoV-2 variants. The wider study: Ad26.COV2.S was injected intramuscularly once or twice, 56 days apart.

General observations from the study: People who got the vaccine had more spike-specific TCR breadth than people who got placebo.

The germline CDR1 and CDR2 sequences are KGHSH and LQKENI. The CDR3 sequence is 13 residues long. Trimming took 6 bases from V and 2 from J, leaving 10 bases between them. Sequences were derived from peripheral blood, sampled in a trial of Ad26.COV2.S vaccine versus placebo. The TCR comes from a person aged 18-65 years who received the Ad26.COV2.S COVID-19 vaccine or a placebo. V and J are TRBV18 and TRBJ1-1; D is ambiguous. This chain's CDR3 is CASSPGANTEAFF. CDR3 bases: TGTGCCAGCTCGCCCGGCGCCAACACTGAAGCTTTCTTT.